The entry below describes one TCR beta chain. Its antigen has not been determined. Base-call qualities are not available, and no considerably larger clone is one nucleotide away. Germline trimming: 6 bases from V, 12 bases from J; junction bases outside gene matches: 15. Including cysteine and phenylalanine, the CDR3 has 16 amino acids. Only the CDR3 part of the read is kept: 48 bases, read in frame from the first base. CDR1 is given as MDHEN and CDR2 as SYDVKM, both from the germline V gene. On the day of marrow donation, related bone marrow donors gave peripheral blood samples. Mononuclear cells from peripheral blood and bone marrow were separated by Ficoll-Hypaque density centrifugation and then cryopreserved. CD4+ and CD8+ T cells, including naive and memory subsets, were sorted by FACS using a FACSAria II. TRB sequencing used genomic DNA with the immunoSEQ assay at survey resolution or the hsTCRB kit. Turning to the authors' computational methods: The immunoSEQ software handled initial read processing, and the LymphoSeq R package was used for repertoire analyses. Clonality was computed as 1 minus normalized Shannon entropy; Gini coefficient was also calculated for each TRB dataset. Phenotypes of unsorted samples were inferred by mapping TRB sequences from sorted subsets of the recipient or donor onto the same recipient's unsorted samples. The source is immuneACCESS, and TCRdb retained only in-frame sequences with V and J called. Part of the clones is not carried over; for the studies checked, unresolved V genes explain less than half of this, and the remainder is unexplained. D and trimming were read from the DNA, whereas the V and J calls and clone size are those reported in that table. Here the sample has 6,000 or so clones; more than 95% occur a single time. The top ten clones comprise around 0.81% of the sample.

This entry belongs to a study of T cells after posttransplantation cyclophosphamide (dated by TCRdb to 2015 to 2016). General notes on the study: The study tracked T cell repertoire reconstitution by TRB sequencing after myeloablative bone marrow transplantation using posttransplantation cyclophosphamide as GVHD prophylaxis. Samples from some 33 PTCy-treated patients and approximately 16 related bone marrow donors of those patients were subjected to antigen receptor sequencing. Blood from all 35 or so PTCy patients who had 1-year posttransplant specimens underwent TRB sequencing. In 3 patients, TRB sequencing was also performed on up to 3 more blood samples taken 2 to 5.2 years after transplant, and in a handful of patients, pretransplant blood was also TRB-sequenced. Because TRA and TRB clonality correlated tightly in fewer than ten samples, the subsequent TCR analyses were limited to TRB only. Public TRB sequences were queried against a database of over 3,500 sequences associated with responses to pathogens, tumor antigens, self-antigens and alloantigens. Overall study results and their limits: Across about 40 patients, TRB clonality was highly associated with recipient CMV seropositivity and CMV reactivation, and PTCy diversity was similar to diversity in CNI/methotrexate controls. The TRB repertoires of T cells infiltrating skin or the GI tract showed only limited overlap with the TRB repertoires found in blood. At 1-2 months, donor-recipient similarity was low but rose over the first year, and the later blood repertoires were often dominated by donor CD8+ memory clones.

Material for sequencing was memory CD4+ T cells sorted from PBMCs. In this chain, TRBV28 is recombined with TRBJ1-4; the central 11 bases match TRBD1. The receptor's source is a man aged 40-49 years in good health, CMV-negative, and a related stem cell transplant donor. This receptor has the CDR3 CASSVTGTGGKTELFF. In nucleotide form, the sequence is TGTGCCAGCAGCGTGACCGGGACAGGGGGTAAGACGGAACTGTTTTTT.